Presented here are 10 T cell receptor beta chains from one specimen sequenced in a study of T cells in Graves' hyperthyroidism and ophthalmopathy. RNA transcripts served as the template for amplifying TCR beta CDR3 regions. Carried out on the TCR CDR3, a first-round RT-PCR used the HTBI primer set. TCRdb fed the multiplex PCR reads into MiXCR, producing one record per CDR3 protein. The table shows about 620,000 distinct CDR3 sequences, with 15% to 20% occurring only once. The sample consisted of blood. These receptors were taken from a woman aged 30 to 39 with Graves' hyperthyroidism.

This clonotype was found many times. The rearrangement links TRBV28 to TRBJ2-7, with D unclear. V was cut by 3 bases and J by 7 bases, with 4 bases left in between. Germline CDR1 reads MDHEN; CDR2 reads SYDVKM. CDR3 size: 10 residues. The DNA for the CDR3 is TGTGCCAGCAGTTTTAGAGAGCAGTACTTC. Translation gives CASSFREQYF.

There are many counts of this clonotype. The chain couples TRBV30 to TRBJ1-2, with D possibly matching TRBD1 (5 bases). The CDR3 has 14 amino acids. Trimming removed 4 bases at V and 5 bases at J, with 17 bases between. Germline lookup yields CDR1 GTSNPN and CDR2 SVGIG (reference sequence). The DNA for the CDR3 is TGTGCCTGGAACATACCGGGACGAAGATATGGCTACACCTTC. Protein product: CAWNIPGRRYGYTF.

This sequence joins TRBV7-8 and TRBJ2-3, with D tentatively TRBD1 (5 bases). The CDR3 totals 13 residues. Germline CDR1 is SGHVS and CDR2 is FQNEAQ. V lost 4 bases and J 4 bases, leaving 9 bases between the germline ends. In DNA form, the CDR3 reads TGTGCCAGCAGCTACCCGACAGCAGATACGCAGTATTTT. This translates into CASSYPTADTQYF.

The chain is built from TRBV6-1 and TRBJ2-5, with D perhaps matching TRBD2 (5 bases). The V end lost 6 bases, the J end lost 5 bases, and 13 bases lay between the germline ends. Looked up from germline, CDR1 is MNHNS and CDR2 is SASEGT. This CDR3 spans 13 amino acids. The CDR3 DNA is TGTGCCAGCAGGCGGGCAGTGGGGGAGACCCAGTACTTC. Amino acids: CASRRAVGETQYF.

This clonotype was counted at least ten times. This chain uses TRBV6-2 or TRBV6-3 with TRBJ2-7; 9 bases agree with TRBD1. Per germline, CDR1 MNHEY and CDR2 SVGEGT. V gave up 5 bases and J gave up 1 base; unmatched junction bases: 3. There are 14 residues in the CDR3. The CDR3 loop is CASSVGQGSYEQYF. The CDR3 DNA is TGTGCCAGCAGTGTAGGACAGGGGTCCTACGAGCAGTACTTC.

This sequence joins TRBV19 and TRBJ2-7; TRBD1 aligns across 7 bases. Per the germline V gene, CDR1 is LNHDA and CDR2 is SQIVND (reference sequence). The junction had 8 bases not matched to a gene; V was cut back by 4 bases and J by 2 bases. CDR3 length equals 15 residues. The CDR3 loop is CASSKIRDRAYEQYF. The CDR3, as DNA: TGTGCCAGTAGTAAAATTAGGGACAGAGCCTACGAGCAGTACTTC. The full variable domain, with the rest looked up from reference TRBV19 and TRBJ2-7, is DGGITQSPKYLFRKEGQNVTLSCEQNLNHDAMYWYRQDPGQGLRLIYYSQIVNDFQKGDIAEGYSVSREKKESFPLTVTSAQKNPTAFYLCASSKIRDRAYEQYFGPGTRLTVT.

This clonotype was seen only a few times. CDR3 amino acids: CASSLGGFGNTIYF. In nucleotides, the CDR3 is TGTGCCAGCAGCTTAGGTGGTTTTGGAAACACCATATATTTT. The chain has TRBV7-9 and TRBJ1-3; D is unclear. Germline V CDR1 and CDR2: SEHNR, FQNEAQ (reference sequence). V was cut by 1 base and J by 3 bases, with 7 bases left in between. This CDR3 contains 14 residues. The variable domain in full, completed from reference TRBV7-9 and TRBJ1-3, reads DTGVSQNPRHKITKRGQNVTFRCDPISEHNRLYWYRQTLGQGPEFLTYFQNEAQLEKSRLLSDRFSAERPKGSFSTLEIQRTEQGDSAMYLCASSLGGFGNTIYFGEGSWLTVV.

This chain links TRBV15 with TRBJ2-3; the D gene is possibly TRBD2 (5 bases). Between the trimmed V and J ends, which lost 1 base and 0 bases, there was a span of 14 bases. Germline CDR1 reads LNHNV; CDR2 reads YYDKDF (reference sequence). There are 17 residues in the CDR3. CDR3 sequence (DNA): TGTGCCACCAGCAGAGGAACTAGAAGGTCTAGCACAGATACGCAGTATTTT. It is translated as CATSRGTRRSSTDTQYF. The full variable domain, completed using reference TRBV15 and TRBJ2-3, is DAMVIQNPRYQVTQFGKPVTLSCSQTLNHNVMYWYQQKSSQAPKLLFHYYDKDFNNEADTPDNFQSRRPNTSFCFLDIRSPGLGDTAMYLCATSRGTRRSSTDTQYFGPGTRLTVL.

This clonotype was seen ten or more times. The V gene is TRBV7-2, the J gene TRBJ2-2, with unresolved D. The CDR3 has 14 amino acids. Per the germline V gene, CDR1 is SGHTA and CDR2 is FQGNSA. Trimming removed 5 bases from V and 3 bases from J, with 10 bases in between. The CDR3 here is CASSTLGYTGELFF. DNA of the CDR3: TGTGCCAGCAGCACCTTAGGTTACACCGGGGAGCTGTTTTTT.

The chain employs TRBV20-1 and TRBJ2-3, with 7 bases fitting TRBD1. V lost 5 bases and J lost 1; bases outside the gene matches: 9. Germline CDR1 and CDR2: DFQATT and SNEGSKA (reference sequence). The CDR3 is 15 residues long. The CDR3 loop reads CSAGQGQLRTDTQYF. In nucleotides, the CDR3 is TGCAGTGCTGGCCAGGGACAGTTGCGCACAGATACGCAGTATTTT.